The 13 T cell receptor beta chains below come from one sample, sequenced in a study of blood T cell repertoires in COVID-19. Libraries were prepared by immunoSEQ multiplex PCR; TCRdb keeps only in-frame clonotypes and omits some of them. The data hold hundreds of thousands of clones, with about nine tenths observed a single time. What was sequenced was PBMCs or T cells enriched from blood (not recorded which). Receptors originate from a man aged 50 to 59 who had been exposed to COVID-19.

V usage is TRBV6-2 or TRBV6-3 and J usage is TRBJ1-5; D gene ambiguous. Trimming removed 6 bases at V and 4 bases at J, with 10 bases between. Germline V gene sequence: CDR1 MNHEY, CDR2 SVGEGT. The CDR3 is 13 amino acids. The CDR3 region is CASSRQINQPQHF. DNA for the CDR3: TGTGCCAGCAGCCGGCAGATTAATCAGCCCCAGCATTTT.

This clone came up once. The chain employs TRBV29-1 and TRBJ1-1; D remains unclear. Germline loops: CDR1 SQVTM, CDR2 ANQGSEA. V lost 4 bases and J lost 8, with 17 bases in between. This CDR3 is built from 13 residues. This CDR3 reads CSVVVDSREEAFF. CDR3 DNA: TGCAGCGTTGTCGTTGACTCGCGGGAGGAAGCTTTCTTT.

The chain combines TRBV11-2 with TRBJ2-4; possibly TRBD1 for D (5 bases). Germline CDR1 and CDR2: SGHAT and FQNNGV. The V and J ends lost 3 bases and 3 bases respectively, with 9 bases between them. This CDR3 is 14 amino acids long. CDR3 DNA sequence: TGTGCCAGCAGCTTTCAGGGTAGCAAAAACATTCAGTACTTC. It translates to CASSFQGSKNIQYF.

This chain links TRBV15 with TRBJ1-4, with D tentatively TRBD1 (6 bases). V shed 8 bases and J shed 8 bases, with 15 bases lying between them. Germline CDR1 is LNHNV and CDR2 is YYDKDF (reference sequence). The CDR3 loop spans 13 amino acids. This chain's CDR3 is CATDSRGWEKLFF. The CDR3 DNA sequence: TGTGCCACCGATTCCAGGGGATGGGAAAAACTGTTTTTT. Together with reference TRBV15 and TRBJ1-4, the CDR3 gives the full variable domain: DAMVIQNPRYQVTQFGKPVTLSCSQTLNHNVMYWYQQKSSQAPKLLFHYYDKDFNNEADTPDNFQSRRPNTSFCFLDIRSPGLGDTAMYLCATDSRGWEKLFFGSGTQLSVL.

The chain links TRBV27 to TRBJ2-3, with 10 bases lining up with TRBD1. Unmatched junction bases numbered 14, after V lost 6 bases and J lost 2 bases. Germline loops: CDR1 MNHEY, CDR2 SMNVEV (reference sequence). The CDR3 runs to 18 residues. CDR3 protein: CASSTEGGTGDHTDTQYF. DNA for the CDR3: TGTGCCAGCAGCACAGAAGGCGGGACAGGGGACCACACAGATACGCAGTATTTT.

The genes are TRBV27 and TRBJ1-2; D may be TRBD1 (6 bases). Trimming pared 4 bases from V and 8 bases from J, leaving 17 bases between. Looked up from germline, CDR1 is MNHEY and CDR2 is SMNVEV (reference sequence). The CDR3 has 14 amino acids. CDR3 nucleotide sequence: TGTGCCAGCAGTTCCCTGGACAGACAGCAGGGCTACACCTTC. Residues: CASSSLDRQQGYTF.

The chain combines TRBV5-4 with TRBJ2-1, with D tentatively TRBD2 (6 bases). The germline V gene encodes CDR1 SGHNT and CDR2 YYREEE (reference sequence). Trimming removed 4 bases at V and 10 bases at J, with 12 bases between. This CDR3 has 12 amino acids. CDR3 in amino acids: CASSPGLREQFF. CDR3 nucleotide sequence: TGTGCCAGCAGCCCGGGACTTCGGGAGCAGTTCTTC.

DNA of the CDR3: TGTGCCAGCAGTCCCGTACTCGGTCCTACCAACTATGGCTACACCTTC. This sequence encodes CASSPVLGPTNYGYTF. The chain links TRBV2 to TRBJ1-2; D is ambiguous. Looked up from germline, CDR1 is SNHLY and CDR2 is FYNNEI. The V end lost 5 bases, the J end lost 2 bases, and 18 bases lay between the germline ends. The CDR3 contains 16 residues.

The chain carries TRBV28 and TRBJ2-3; D gene ambiguous. The CDR3 totals 13 residues. Trimming took off 7 bases at V and 6 bases at J, with 14 bases between the two ends. Germline CDR1 reads MDHEN; CDR2 reads SYDVKM. CDR3 loop: CASNGNLQDTQYF. CDR3 nucleotides: TGTGCCAGCAATGGCAATCTGCAGGATACGCAGTATTTT.

This clone was recorded only once. The chain combines TRBV19 with TRBJ1-1; TRBD1 agrees at 11 bases. After removal of 8 bases from V and 5 bases from J, the junction contained 10 bases not matched to a gene. CDR1 is LNHDA, CDR2 SQIVND, per germline (reference sequence). This CDR3 has 15 residues. This CDR3 reads CASEKPGQGGTEAFF. CDR3 DNA sequence: TGTGCCAGTGAAAAACCGGGACAGGGGGGAACTGAAGCTTTCTTT.

This chain joins TRBV4-1 and TRBJ1-5, with D hard to call. In germline, CDR1 is MGHRA, CDR2 YSYEKL. There are 14 residues in the CDR3. Trimming took 3 bases from V and 0 from J, leaving 6 bases between them. In DNA form, the CDR3 reads TGCGCCAGCAGCCAGTCTCTTAGCAATCAGCCCCAGCATTTT. Its translation: CASSQSLSNQPQHF.

V is TRBV12-3 or TRBV12-4 and J is TRBJ1-1; tentative D call: TRBD1 (5 bases). Trimming removed 6 bases from V and 9 bases from J, with 14 bases in between. This CDR3 has 12 residues. The CDR3 here is CASSKRGLKAFF. The DNA for the CDR3 is TGTGCCAGCAGCAAAAGGGGACTTAAAGCTTTCTTT.

The chain carries TRBV29-1 and TRBJ1-2; 9 positions match TRBD1. With V trimmed by 4 bases and J by 4 bases, 1 base remained unmatched. The CDR3 is 12 residues long. CDR1 SQVTM and CDR2 ANQGSEA come from the germline V gene. The CDR3 sequence: CSVGDRAYGYTF. As DNA, the CDR3 is TGCAGCGTTGGGGACAGGGCCTATGGCTACACCTTC.